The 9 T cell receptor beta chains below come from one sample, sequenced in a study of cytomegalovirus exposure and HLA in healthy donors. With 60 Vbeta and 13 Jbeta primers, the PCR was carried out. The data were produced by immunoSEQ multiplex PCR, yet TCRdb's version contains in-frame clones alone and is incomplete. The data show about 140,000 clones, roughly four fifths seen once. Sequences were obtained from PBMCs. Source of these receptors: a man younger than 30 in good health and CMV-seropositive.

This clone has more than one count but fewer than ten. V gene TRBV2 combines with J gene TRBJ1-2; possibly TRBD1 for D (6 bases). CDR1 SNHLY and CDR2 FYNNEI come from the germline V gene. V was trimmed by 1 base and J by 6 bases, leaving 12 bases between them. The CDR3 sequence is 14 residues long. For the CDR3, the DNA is TGTGCCAGCAGTGAAGGTCGGGGGGCAGATGGCTACACCTTC. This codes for CASSEGRGADGYTF.

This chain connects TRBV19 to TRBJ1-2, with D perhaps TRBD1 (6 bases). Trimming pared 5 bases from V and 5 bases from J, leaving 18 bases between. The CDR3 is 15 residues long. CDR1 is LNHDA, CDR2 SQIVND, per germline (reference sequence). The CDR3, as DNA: TGTGCCAGTAGTTTCACCCCGACAGGACAGTATGGCTACACCTTC. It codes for CASSFTPTGQYGYTF.

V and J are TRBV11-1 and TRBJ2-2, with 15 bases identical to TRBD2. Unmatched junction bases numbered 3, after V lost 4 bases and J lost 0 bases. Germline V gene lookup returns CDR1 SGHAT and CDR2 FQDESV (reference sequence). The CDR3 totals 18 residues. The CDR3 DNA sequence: TGTGCCAGCAGCTCCGGGACTAGCGGGAGGTCGAACACCGGGGAGCTGTTTTTT. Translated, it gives CASSSGTSGRSNTGELFF.

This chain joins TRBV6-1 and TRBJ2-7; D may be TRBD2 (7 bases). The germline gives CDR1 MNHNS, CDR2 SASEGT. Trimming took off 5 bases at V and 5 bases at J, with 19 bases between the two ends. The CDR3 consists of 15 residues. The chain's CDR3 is CASSPFPRGGDEQYF. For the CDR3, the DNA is TGTGCCAGCAGTCCCTTCCCGCGAGGGGGGGACGAGCAGTACTTC.

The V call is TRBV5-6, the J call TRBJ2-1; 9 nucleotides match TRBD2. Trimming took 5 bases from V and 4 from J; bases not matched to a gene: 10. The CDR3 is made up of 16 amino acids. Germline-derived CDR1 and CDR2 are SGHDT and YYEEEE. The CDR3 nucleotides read TGTGCCAGCAGAATGAATGCGGGAGGGCGGTACAATGAGCAGTTCTTC. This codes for CASRMNAGGRYNEQFF.

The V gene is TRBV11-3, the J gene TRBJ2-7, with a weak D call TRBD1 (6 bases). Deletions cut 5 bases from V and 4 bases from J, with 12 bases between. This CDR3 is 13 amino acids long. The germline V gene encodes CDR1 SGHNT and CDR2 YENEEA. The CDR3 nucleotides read TGTGCCAGCAGCACCCGAGGGGGATACGAGCAGTACTTC. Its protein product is CASSTRGGYEQYF.

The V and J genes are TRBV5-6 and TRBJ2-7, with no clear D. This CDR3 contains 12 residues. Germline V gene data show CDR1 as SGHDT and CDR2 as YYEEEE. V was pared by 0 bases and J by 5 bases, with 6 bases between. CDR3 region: CASSLAQNEQYF. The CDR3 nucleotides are TGTGCCAGCAGCTTGGCACAGAACGAGCAGTACTTC.

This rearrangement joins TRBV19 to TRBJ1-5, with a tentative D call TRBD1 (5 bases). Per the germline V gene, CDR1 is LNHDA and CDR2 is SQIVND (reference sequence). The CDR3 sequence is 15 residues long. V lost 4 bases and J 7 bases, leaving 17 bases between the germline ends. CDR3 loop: CASSTAGNWDQPQHF. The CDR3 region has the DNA TGTGCCAGTAGTACCGCGGGGAATTGGGACCAGCCCCAGCATTTT.

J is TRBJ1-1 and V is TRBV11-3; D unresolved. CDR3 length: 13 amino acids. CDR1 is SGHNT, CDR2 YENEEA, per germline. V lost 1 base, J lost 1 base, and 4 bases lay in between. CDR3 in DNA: TGTGCCAGCAGCTTAGTATCGAACACTGAAGCTTTCTTT. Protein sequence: CASSLVSNTEAFF.